This T cell receptor (beta chain) was observed in a study of CD8+CD57+ T cells in acquired aplastic anemia. Using genomic DNA as the template, TCR beta VDJ and CDR3 profiling was carried out. A single record per CDR3 protein comes from TCRdb applying MiXCR to the reads. Of some 200,000 distinct CDR3 sequences listed, 65% are singletons. An expansion of CD8+CD57+ cells by flow cytometry had been shown in patients chosen for sequencing. The diagnosis in all patients was severe acquired aplastic anemia. With 3 bases clipped from V and 0 bases from J, the junction kept 6 bases outside the gene matches. The CDR3 totals 16 residues. From germline, CDR1 is SGDLS and CDR2 YYNGEE.

This chain uses TRBV9 with TRBJ2-1; 7 bases are a match to TRBD1. The sample taken for sequencing was sorted CD4+, CD8+, or CD8+CD57+ T cells (not recorded which) from PBMCs. This TCR derives from a human donor with aplastic anemia. The CDR3 sequence is CASSAGQSLSYNEQFF. In DNA form, the CDR3 reads TGTGCCAGCAGCGCGGGACAGTCGCTCTCCTACAATGAGCAGTTCTTC.